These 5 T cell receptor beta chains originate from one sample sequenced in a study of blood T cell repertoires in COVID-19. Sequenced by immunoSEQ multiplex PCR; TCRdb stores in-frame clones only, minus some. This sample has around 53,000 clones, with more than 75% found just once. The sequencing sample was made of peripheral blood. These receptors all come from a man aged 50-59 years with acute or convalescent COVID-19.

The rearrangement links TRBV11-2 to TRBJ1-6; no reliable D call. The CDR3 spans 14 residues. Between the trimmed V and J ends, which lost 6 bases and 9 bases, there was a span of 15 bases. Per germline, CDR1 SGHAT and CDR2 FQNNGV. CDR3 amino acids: CASSFDLTGSPLHF. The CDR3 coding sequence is TGTGCCAGCAGTTTTGATTTAACCGGTTCACCCCTCCACTTT.

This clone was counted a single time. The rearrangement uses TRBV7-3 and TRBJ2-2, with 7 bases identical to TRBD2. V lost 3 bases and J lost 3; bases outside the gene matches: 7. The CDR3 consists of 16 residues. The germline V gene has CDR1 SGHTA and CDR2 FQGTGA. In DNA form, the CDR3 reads TGTGCCAGCAGCTTGGGAGGGGCGAGGGACACCGGGGAGCTGTTTTTT. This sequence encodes CASSLGGARDTGELFF. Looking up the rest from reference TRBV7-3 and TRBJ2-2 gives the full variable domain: GAGVSQTPSNKVTEKGKYVELRCDPISGHTALYWYRQSLGQGPEFLIYFQGTGAADDSGLPNDRFFAVRPEGSVSTLKIQRTERGDSAVYLCASSLGGARDTGELFFGEGSRLTVL.

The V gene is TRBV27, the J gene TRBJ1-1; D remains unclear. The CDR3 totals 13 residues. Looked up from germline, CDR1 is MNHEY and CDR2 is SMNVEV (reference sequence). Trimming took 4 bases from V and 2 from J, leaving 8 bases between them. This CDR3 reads CASSSQANTEAFF. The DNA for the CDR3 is TGTGCCAGCAGTTCGCAGGCTAACACTGAAGCTTTCTTT.

In DNA form, the CDR3 reads TGTGCCAGCAGACAGGCAGCGGGCGACTGGAATGAGCAGTTCTTC. Encoded protein: CASRQAAGDWNEQFF. The chain carries TRBV7-9 and TRBJ2-1; D perhaps matches TRBD2 (6 bases). Germline V CDR1 and CDR2: SEHNR, FQNEAQ (reference sequence). The CDR3 loop spans 15 amino acids. V lost 6 bases and J lost 7, with 19 bases in between. Drawing the rest from reference TRBV7-9 and TRBJ2-1, the complete variable domain is DTGVSQNPRHKITKRGQNVTFRCDPISEHNRLYWYRQTLGQGPEFLTYFQNEAQLEKSRLLSDRFSAERPKGSFSTLEIQRTEQGDSAMYLCASRQAAGDWNEQFFGPGTRLTVL.

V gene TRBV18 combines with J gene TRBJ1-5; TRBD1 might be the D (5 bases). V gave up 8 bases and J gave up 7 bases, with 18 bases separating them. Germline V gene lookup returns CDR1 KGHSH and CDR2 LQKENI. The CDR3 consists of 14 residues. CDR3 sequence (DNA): TGTGCCAGCAGCCCGGGGGACCAAGGACAGCCCCAGCATTTT. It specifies CASSPGDQGQPQHF. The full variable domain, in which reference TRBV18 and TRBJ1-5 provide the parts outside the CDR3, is NAGVMQNPRHLVRRRGQEARLRCSPMKGHSHVYWYRQLPEEGLKFMVYLQKENIIDESGMPKERFSAEFPKEGPSILRIQQVVRGDSAAYFCASSPGDQGQPQHFGDGTRLSIL.